These 28 T cell receptor beta chains were all obtained from the same sample, sequenced in a study of T cells after somatic rescue of genetic block. Sequenced by immunoSEQ multiplex PCR; TCRdb stores in-frame clones only, minus some. The table has roughly 8,000 clones, over 80% seen once. Sequencing used peripheral blood mononuclear cells (PBMCs). These receptors were taken from a boy aged 5-17 years.

The gene calls are TRBV7-9 and TRBJ1-1; weak D call: TRBD1 (6 bases). The length of the CDR3 is 16 residues. CDR1 SEHNR and CDR2 FQNEAQ come from the germline V gene (reference sequence). Trimming cost V 1 base and J 8 bases, with 20 bases left between them. The CDR3 coding sequence is TGTGCCAGCAGCTTAGGGCGGGGGGCGAGGTCACTAGAAGCTTTCTTT. It specifies CASSLGRGARSLEAFF.

The chain carries TRBV28 and TRBJ2-5; D tentatively reads TRBD1 or TRBD2 (5 bases each). Germline lookup yields CDR1 MDHEN and CDR2 SYDVKM. The CDR3 loop spans 15 amino acids. The V end lost 6 bases, the J end lost 0 bases, and 14 bases lay between the germline ends. CDR3 DNA: TGTGCCAGCAGCCCCCTAGAGGGGAACCAAGAGACCCAGTACTTC. Residues: CASSPLEGNQETQYF.

This clone was counted only a few times. The J gene is TRBJ2-7, the V gene TRBV28; D call uncertain. CDR1 is MDHEN and CDR2 is SYDVKM in the germline V gene. The CDR3 has 13 residues. V was pared by 6 bases and J by 0 bases, with 9 bases between. The CDR3 bases are TGTGCCAGCAGAACCAGAAGCTCCTACGAGCAGTACTTC. It yields the protein CASRTRSSYEQYF.

V and J are TRBV9 and TRBJ1-1; D perhaps matches TRBD1 (6 bases). Germline V CDR1 and CDR2: SGDLS, YYNGEE. V shed 3 bases and J shed 1 base, with 13 bases lying between them. The CDR3 covers 15 residues. CDR3 in amino acids: CASSAQGVGNTEAFF. For the CDR3, the DNA is TGTGCCAGCAGCGCACAGGGAGTAGGGAACACTGAAGCTTTCTTT.

The rearrangement joins TRBV9 to TRBJ1-1; 10 nucleotides align to TRBD1. This CDR3 region has 11 residues. In germline, CDR1 is SGDLS, CDR2 YYNGEE. Trimming removed 9 bases from V and 11 bases from J; junction bases left unmatched: 7. CDR3 sequence (DNA): TGTGCCACAGGGGACAGGGGCCCGGCTTTCTTT. This gives the protein CATGDRGPAFF.

This rearrangement joins TRBV29-1 to TRBJ2-3; D is tentatively TRBD1 or TRBD2 (5 bases each). The CDR3 covers 13 residues. Germline-derived CDR1 and CDR2 are SQVTM and ANQGSEA. Trimming shortened V by 5 bases and J by 3 bases, and 12 bases separated the two germline ends. This CDR3 is CSVTRDPTDTQYF. CDR3 coding DNA: TGCAGCGTTACCCGGGACCCAACAGATACGCAGTATTTT.

The chain carries TRBV5-8 and TRBJ2-2, with D possibly being TRBD2 (5 bases). Per the germline V gene, CDR1 is SGHTS and CDR2 is YDEGEE. There are 15 residues in the CDR3. V was trimmed by 4 bases and J by 0 bases, leaving 10 bases between them. The CDR3 reads CASSRGLANTGELFF. The CDR3 region has the DNA TGTGCCAGCAGCCGGGGTTTGGCGAACACCGGGGAGCTGTTTTTT.

CDR3 in amino acids: CASSISGFSYNEQFF. CDR3 DNA sequence: TGTGCCAGTAGTATAAGCGGGTTCTCCTACAATGAGCAGTTCTTC. The chain uses TRBV19 and TRBJ2-1, with a possible D match to TRBD2 (6 bases). The V end was cut by 2 bases, the J end by 0 bases, with 8 bases between. The CDR3 sequence is 15 residues long. Per germline, CDR1 LNHDA and CDR2 SQIVND (reference sequence).

The gene calls are TRBV4-3 and TRBJ2-3; no reliable D call. V dropped 0 bases and J dropped 2 bases, with 12 bases sitting between them. The CDR3 loop spans 16 amino acids. Germline values: CDR1 LGHNA, CDR2 YSLEER. CDR3 nucleotide sequence: TGCGCCAGCAGCCAAGAGGGGTCGGAGTACACAGATACGCAGTATTTT. It translates to CASSQEGSEYTDTQYF.

This chain joins TRBV19 and TRBJ2-7; D remains unclear. The V end was cut by 4 bases, the J end by 6 bases, with 10 bases between. In germline, CDR1 is LNHDA, CDR2 SQIVND (reference sequence). CDR3 length: 12 residues. Written as DNA, the CDR3 is TGTGCCAGTAGTACAGATATCGGCGAGCAGTACTTC. Its protein product is CASSTDIGEQYF.

This clone was found once. The chain carries TRBV28 and TRBJ1-3, with D tentatively TRBD1 (5 bases). This CDR3 is 18 amino acids long. The V end was cut by 3 bases, the J end by 0 bases, with 18 bases between. The V gene's germline CDR1 is MDHEN and CDR2 SYDVKM. Written as DNA, the CDR3 is TGTGCCAGCAGTTTCCCCCATCCAGGACAAGTCTCTGGAAACACCATATATTTT. Amino acid sequence: CASSFPHPGQVSGNTIYF.

This chain connects TRBV4-1 to TRBJ1-2; unclear D gene. The CDR3 is 15 amino acids. From germline, CDR1 is MGHRA and CDR2 YSYEKL. The V end was cut by 1 base, the J end by 0 bases, with 9 bases between. The CDR3 protein is CASSQVVTANYGYTF. The CDR3 DNA reads TGCGCCAGCAGCCAAGTGGTCACAGCTAACTATGGCTACACCTTC.

The V and J genes are TRBV2 and TRBJ1-4; 8 nucleotides line up with TRBD1. The CDR3 runs to 15 residues. V lost 8 bases, J lost 10 bases, and 15 bases stayed unmatched. Looked up from germline, CDR1 is SNHLY and CDR2 is FYNNEI. The CDR3 nucleotides read TGTGCCAGCGGTTCCGCGGACAGGGCCCAGGGAAAACTGTTTTTT. Protein: CASGSADRAQGKLFF.

This clone was found a few times. CDR3 protein: CASSPTSGGSEGGTQYF. The CDR3 nucleotides are TGTGCCAGCAGTCCTACTAGCGGGGGGAGTGAGGGAGGTACGCAGTATTTT. The rearrangement uses TRBV2 and TRBJ2-3; 12 positions match TRBD2. Per the germline V gene, CDR1 is SNHLY and CDR2 is FYNNEI. The CDR3 extends over 17 amino acids. V lost 5 bases and J lost 8; bases outside the gene matches: 14.

This clone was observed a single time. The chain joins TRBV2 to TRBJ2-7; tentative D call: TRBD2 (7 bases). V was cut by 7 bases and J by 3 bases, with 19 bases left in between. The CDR3 has 15 residues. Germline values: CDR1 SNHLY, CDR2 FYNNEI. The CDR3 loop reads CASTLGGALFYEQYF. The CDR3, as DNA: TGTGCCAGCACTCTAGGGGGGGCCCTATTCTACGAGCAGTACTTC. Full variable domain (outside the CDR3, taken from reference TRBV2 and TRBJ2-7): EPEVTQTPSHQVTQMGQEVILRCVPISNHLYFYWYRQILGQKVEFLVSFYNNEISEKSEIFDDQFSVERPDGSNFTLKIRSTKLEDSAMYFCASTLGGALFYEQYFGPGTRLTVT.

The rearrangement joins TRBV6-5 to TRBJ2-7; D remains unclear. The CDR3 consists of 13 residues. Germline-derived CDR1 and CDR2 are MNHEY and SVGAGI. Trimming took 2 bases from V and 4 from J, leaving 9 bases between them. The CDR3 bases are TGTGCCAGCAGTTACCCAGATTCGTACGAGCAGTACTTC. Protein sequence: CASSYPDSYEQYF.

The chain has TRBV28 and TRBJ1-2; unclear D gene. The CDR3 is made up of 12 amino acids. CDR1 and CDR2 (germline): MDHEN, SYDVKM. V was pared by 11 bases and J by 8 bases, with 18 bases between. The CDR3 DNA sequence: TGTGCCGCCACCCGATTGCAGCTAGGCTACACCTTC. Translating it yields CAATRLQLGYTF.

This clone was observed a handful of times. The chain is built from TRBV9 and TRBJ2-3; D not resolved. CDR3 length: 16 residues. Trimming removed 3 bases at V and 1 base at J, with 15 bases between. Germline CDR1 is SGDLS and CDR2 is YYNGEE. The DNA for the CDR3 is TGTGCCAGCAGCGCCCAGGTCACCTACGGCACAGATACGCAGTATTTT. Translation gives CASSAQVTYGTDTQYF.

The chain links TRBV5-1 to TRBJ2-5; D is uncertain. Trimming removed 5 bases from V and 1 base from J, with 9 bases in between. Per germline, CDR1 SGHRS and CDR2 YFSETQ. This CDR3 has 13 residues. The chain's CDR3 is CASSSGFQETQYF. The CDR3 region has the DNA TGCGCCAGCAGTTCCGGCTTCCAAGAGACCCAGTACTTC. The complete variable domain, with remaining parts taken from reference TRBV5-1 and TRBJ2-5, reads KAGVTQTPRYLIKTRGQQVTLSCSPISGHRSVSWYQQTPGQGLQFLFEYFSETQRNKGNFPGRFSGRQFSNSRSEMNVSTLELGDSALYLCASSSGFQETQYFGPGTRLLVL.

This clone was picked up one time. The gene calls are TRBV5-4 and TRBJ1-6, with 9 nucleotides matching TRBD1. Losses at the gene ends were 2 bases for V and 6 bases for J; bases not matched to a gene: 3. The germline V gene has CDR1 SGHNT and CDR2 YYREEE (reference sequence). The CDR3 contains 15 residues. CDR3 nucleotides: TGTGCCAGCAGCTTAGGGACAGGGAGTAATTCACCCCTCCACTTT. It encodes CASSLGTGSNSPLHF.

The genes are TRBV5-1 and TRBJ1-2; 7 bases are a match to TRBD1. V lost 3 bases to trimming and J lost 1 base; unmatched junction nucleotides: 6. CDR1 is SGHRS, CDR2 YFSETQ, per germline. The CDR3 is made up of 15 amino acids. The chain's CDR3 is CASSSSTGVNYGYTF. In nucleotides, the CDR3 is TGCGCCAGCAGCTCAAGCACAGGGGTTAACTATGGCTACACCTTC.

The rearrangement joins TRBV5-1 to TRBJ2-7, with no clear D. CDR1 is SGHRS, CDR2 YFSETQ, per germline. V gave up 0 bases and J gave up 0 bases, with 13 bases separating them. The CDR3 contains 16 residues. CDR3 sequence: CASSLAPATTSYEQYF. The CDR3 DNA is TGCGCCAGCAGCTTGGCGCCAGCGACGACCTCCTACGAGCAGTACTTC.

This chain connects TRBV29-1 to TRBJ1-2; TRBD1 matches at 7 bases. V shed 8 bases and J 7 bases; nucleotides not matched to a gene: 10. Germline V gene sequence: CDR1 SQVTM, CDR2 ANQGSEA. There are 12 residues in the CDR3. The CDR3 sequence: CSSLHRGGGYTF. The CDR3 bases are TGCAGCAGCCTGCACAGGGGAGGTGGCTACACCTTC.

In nucleotides, the CDR3 is TGTGCCAGCAGTGTGGACACACTTTATGGCTACACCTTC. Translated: CASSVDTLYGYTF. This chain uses TRBV6-5 with TRBJ1-2, with a weak D call TRBD1 (5 bases). The V end lost 5 bases, the J end lost 5 bases, and 12 bases lay between the germline ends. This CDR3 spans 13 amino acids. CDR1 and CDR2 from the germline V gene are MNHEY and SVGAGI.

The chain has TRBV20-1 and TRBJ2-1, with D hard to call. The CDR3 consists of 10 residues. V was shortened by 3 bases and J by 9 bases, with 6 bases between the two germline ends. Germline loops: CDR1 DFQATT, CDR2 SNEGSKA (reference sequence). This CDR3 reads CSASHGEQFF. For the CDR3, the DNA is TGCAGTGCTAGTCACGGTGAGCAGTTCTTC.

The chain is built from TRBV28 and TRBJ2-7; TRBD1 agrees at 7 bases. The CDR3 has 17 residues. Germline V lookup: CDR1 MDHEN, CDR2 SYDVKM. The trim removed 3 bases at V and 0 bases at J, leaving 11 bases unmatched. CDR3: CASSLPTTNRGSYEQYF. The DNA of the CDR3 is TGTGCCAGCAGTTTGCCCACGACCAACAGGGGCTCCTACGAGCAGTACTTC.

This clone has a single count. The CDR3 DNA reads as TGTGCCAGCAGTGCCGGACTAGCGGGAGGATACGAGCAGTACTTC. Residues: CASSAGLAGGYEQYF. The chain has TRBV6-1 and TRBJ2-7, with 14 bases fitting TRBD2. The CDR3 loop spans 15 amino acids. Germline lookup yields CDR1 MNHNS and CDR2 SASEGT. With V trimmed by 4 bases and J by 4 bases, 3 bases remained unmatched.

The J gene is TRBJ2-4, the V gene TRBV2, with D maybe TRBD2 (6 bases). The CDR3 is 14 residues long. V lost 7 bases and J 5 bases, leaving 15 bases between the germline ends. Germline values: CDR1 SNHLY, CDR2 FYNNEI. The CDR3 DNA reads TGTGCCAGCAACCTCGGGACTTTGGAAAACATTCAGTACTTC. It encodes CASNLGTLENIQYF. Full variable domain (remainder filled in from reference TRBV2 and TRBJ2-4): EPEVTQTPSHQVTQMGQEVILRCVPISNHLYFYWYRQILGQKVEFLVSFYNNEISEKSEIFDDQFSVERPDGSNFTLKIRSTKLEDSAMYFCASNLGTLENIQYFGAGTRLSVL.